This is a list of T cell receptor beta chains from one sample in a study of T-cell reconstitution after alpha-beta-depleted transplantation in children. From the PCR reads, TCRdb called clonotypes with MiXCR, one entry per CDR3 protein. Among just over 950,000 distinct CDR3 sequences listed, about 29% were seen once. The material was PBMCs, mostly from graft donor cells, obtained 360 days after TCRalphabeta/CD19-depleted stem cell transplant. Source of these receptors: a boy under two years old who had a stem cell transplant for SCID, so the T cells may come from the graft donor. Each CDR3 is given with its conserved first and last residue. Each record gives: clone size, D gene, J gene, V gene, CDR3 protein, CDR3 DNA. D genes are given only for firm matches. Clone size is shown for a subset of rows, as once, few, many or a class of expanded clone.

clone size: NA; D gene: TRBD1; J gene: TRBJ1-4; V gene: TRBV29-1; CDR3 protein: CSGGDRPREKLFF; CDR3 DNA: TGCAGCGGGGGGGACAGACCGAGGGAAAAACTGTTTTTT
clone size: few; D gene: NA; J gene: TRBJ2-4; V gene: TRBV5-1; CDR3 protein: CASSLDGGNIQYF; CDR3 DNA: TGCGCCAGCAGCTTGGATGGGGGGAACATTCAGTACTTC
clone size: few; D gene: NA; J gene: TRBJ1-1; V gene: TRBV12-3/TRBV12-4; CDR3 protein: CASSFAERGTEAFF; CDR3 DNA: TGTGCCAGCAGTTTCGCCGAACGTGGCACTGAAGCTTTCTTT
clone size: few; D gene: TRBD1; J gene: TRBJ1-1; V gene: TRBV6-5; CDR3 protein: CASSSPDRGRVVAFF; CDR3 DNA: TGTGCCAGCAGTTCTCCCGACAGGGGGAGAGTCGTAGCTTTCTTT
clone size: few; D gene: NA; J gene: TRBJ2-7; V gene: TRBV7-2; CDR3 protein: CASSKGRGYREQYF; CDR3 DNA: TGTGCCAGCAGCAAAGGACGGGGTTACAGGGAGCAGTACTTC
clone size: NA; D gene: TRBD1; J gene: TRBJ2-3; V gene: TRBV20-1; CDR3 protein: CSAGGQVRTDTQYF; CDR3 DNA: TGCAGTGCTGGAGGACAGGTTCGCACAGATACGCAGTATTTT
clone size: few; D gene: NA; J gene: TRBJ1-5; V gene: TRBV28; CDR3 protein: CASSRGTVGGYSNQPQHF; CDR3 DNA: TGTGCCAGCAGCCGTGGGACCGTGGGAGGATATAGCAATCAGCCCCAGCATTTT
clone size: NA; D gene: NA; J gene: TRBJ1-1; V gene: TRBV7-3; CDR3 protein: CASSLGRNSGNTEAFF; CDR3 DNA: TGTGCCAGCAGCTTAGGGCGGAATAGTGGGAACACTGAAGCTTTCTTT
clone size: few; D gene: TRBD1; J gene: TRBJ1-3; V gene: TRBV12-3/TRBV12-4; CDR3 protein: CASRDRETSGNTIYF; CDR3 DNA: TGTGCCAGCAGAGACAGGGAAACCTCTGGAAACACCATATATTTT
clone size: few; D gene: NA; J gene: TRBJ2-5; V gene: TRBV20-1; CDR3 protein: CSAELVTHLETQYF; CDR3 DNA: TGCAGTGCTGAACTAGTGACCCATTTGGAGACCCAGTACTTC
clone size: NA; D gene: TRBD1; J gene: TRBJ2-7; V gene: TRBV4-1; CDR3 protein: CASSQESPRTGIRYEQYF; CDR3 DNA: TGCGCCAGCAGCCAAGAGAGTCCGCGGACAGGGATTCGCTACGAGCAGTACTTC
clone size: few; D gene: NA; J gene: TRBJ2-3; V gene: TRBV6-1; CDR3 protein: CASSEYFKSASTDTQYF; CDR3 DNA: TGTGCCAGCAGTGAATACTTTAAGTCGGCTTCCACAGATACGCAGTATTTT
clone size: NA; D gene: NA; J gene: TRBJ1-1; V gene: TRBV15; CDR3 protein: CATSRDYRDNTEAFF; CDR3 DNA: TGTGCCACCAGCAGAGATTATAGGGATAACACTGAAGCTTTCTTT
clone size: few; D gene: NA; J gene: TRBJ1-4; V gene: TRBV11-2; CDR3 protein: CASSFLTASHEKLFF; CDR3 DNA: TGTGCCAGCAGCTTCCTGACCGCCTCGCATGAAAAACTGTTTTTT
clone size: NA; D gene: NA; J gene: TRBJ2-1; V gene: TRBV5-1; CDR3 protein: CASSYLMSRSSYNEQFF; CDR3 DNA: TGCGCCAGCAGCTACCTTATGAGCAGAAGCTCCTACAATGAGCAGTTCTTC
clone size: NA; D gene: NA; J gene: TRBJ2-3; V gene: TRBV5-5; CDR3 protein: CASSLGWGPDTQYF; CDR3 DNA: TGTGCCAGCAGCTTGGGGTGGGGCCCAGATACGCAGTATTTT
clone size: few; D gene: TRBD2; J gene: TRBJ2-2; V gene: TRBV4-1; CDR3 protein: CASSRPAGVGAGELFF; CDR3 DNA: TGCGCCAGCAGCCGACCTGCGGGGGTCGGGGCCGGGGAGCTGTTTTTT
clone size: NA; D gene: NA; J gene: TRBJ1-2; V gene: TRBV12-3/TRBV12-4; CDR3 protein: CASSLGIGQFYGYTF; CDR3 DNA: TGTGCCAGCAGTTTAGGTATAGGACAGTTCTATGGCTACACCTTC
clone size: NA; D gene: NA; J gene: TRBJ2-3; V gene: TRBV4-1; CDR3 protein: CASSQATDSFHTQYF; CDR3 DNA: TGCGCCAGCAGCCAAGCGACGGACTCCTTCCATACGCAGTATTTT
clone size: few; D gene: NA; J gene: TRBJ2-7; V gene: TRBV5-1; CDR3 protein: CASSLAPTLSTYEQYF; CDR3 DNA: TGCGCCAGCAGCTTGGCCCCGACATTGAGTACCTACGAGCAGTACTTC
clone size: NA; D gene: TRBD2; J gene: TRBJ2-7; V gene: TRBV30; CDR3 protein: CAWSVAGGPYEQYF; CDR3 DNA: TGTGCCTGGAGTGTAGCGGGGGGACCCTACGAGCAGTACTTC
clone size: NA; D gene: NA; J gene: TRBJ1-1; V gene: TRBV7-2; CDR3 protein: CASSSPGGRGMNTEAFF; CDR3 DNA: TGTGCCAGCAGCTCCCCCGGGGGTCGCGGAATGAACACTGAAGCTTTCTTT
clone size: few; D gene: TRBD2; J gene: TRBJ2-3; V gene: TRBV4-2; CDR3 protein: CASASRGAALYTQYF; CDR3 DNA: TGTGCCAGCGCCTCGCGGGGGGCCGCCCTCTATACGCAGTATTTT
clone size: NA; D gene: NA; J gene: TRBJ1-1; V gene: TRBV15; CDR3 protein: CATSVGAFETLPRDTEAFF; CDR3 DNA: TGTGCCACCAGCGTCGGCGCCTTCGAAACTCTGCCACGTGACACTGAAGCTTTCTTT
clone size: NA; D gene: TRBD2; J gene: TRBJ2-3; V gene: TRBV20-1; CDR3 protein: CSGTSGSSSTDTQYF; CDR3 DNA: TGCAGTGGGACTAGCGGGTCGTCGAGCACAGATACGCAGTATTTT
clone size: NA; D gene: TRBD2; J gene: TRBJ2-1; V gene: TRBV9; CDR3 protein: CASSVAPSGGLPYNEQFF; CDR3 DNA: TGTGCCAGCAGCGTAGCTCCCAGCGGGGGGCTCCCCTACAATGAGCAGTTCTTC
clone size: few; D gene: TRBD2; J gene: TRBJ2-5; V gene: TRBV5-5; CDR3 protein: CASTLLATSGEETQYF; CDR3 DNA: TGTGCCAGCACCTTACTGGCGACTAGCGGGGAAGAGACCCAGTACTTC
clone size: once; D gene: TRBD1; J gene: TRBJ2-7; V gene: TRBV15; CDR3 protein: CATSRAVGTGGYEQYF; CDR3 DNA: TGTGCCACCAGCAGAGCCGTGGGGACAGGGGGGTACGAGCAGTACTTC
clone size: NA; D gene: TRBD1; J gene: TRBJ2-7; V gene: TRBV10-3; CDR3 protein: CAISEFGTGGGYEQYF; CDR3 DNA: TGTGCCATCAGTGAGTTTGGGACAGGGGGCGGCTACGAGCAGTACTTC
clone size: many; D gene: NA; J gene: TRBJ2-1; V gene: TRBV27; CDR3 protein: CASTNRVLGYNEQFF; CDR3 DNA: TGTGCCAGCACGAACAGGGTTTTAGGCTACAATGAGCAGTTCTTC
clone size: NA; D gene: TRBD1; J gene: TRBJ2-1; V gene: TRBV3-1; CDR3 protein: CASSQTGSNEQFF; CDR3 DNA: TGTGCCAGCAGCCAGACAGGGAGCAATGAGCAGTTCTTC
clone size: NA; D gene: NA; J gene: TRBJ2-7; V gene: TRBV5-1; CDR3 protein: CASSLSGDSSYEQYF; CDR3 DNA: TGCGCCAGCAGCTTGAGCGGGGACAGCTCCTACGAGCAGTACTTC
clone size: few; D gene: TRBD1; J gene: TRBJ1-1; V gene: TRBV20-1; CDR3 protein: CSARPNLVLTGRRTEAFF; CDR3 DNA: TGCAGTGCTAGACCCAATTTGGTCCTGACAGGGCGTAGGACTGAAGCTTTCTTT
clone size: many; D gene: NA; J gene: TRBJ2-2; V gene: TRBV6-2/TRBV6-3; CDR3 protein: CASSWGLNTGELFF; CDR3 DNA: TGTGCCAGCAGTTGGGGCCTTAACACCGGGGAGCTGTTTTTT
clone size: NA; D gene: NA; J gene: TRBJ1-3; V gene: TRBV28; CDR3 protein: CASSSVFGVRNTIYF; CDR3 DNA: TGTGCCAGCAGTTCCGTATTCGGGGTGCGAAACACCATATATTTT
clone size: NA; D gene: NA; J gene: TRBJ2-7; V gene: TRBV12-3/TRBV12-4; CDR3 protein: CASSLKAGSSYEQYF; CDR3 DNA: TGTGCCAGCAGTTTAAAGGCAGGGAGCTCCTACGAGCAGTACTTC
clone size: few; D gene: NA; J gene: TRBJ2-1; V gene: TRBV29-1; CDR3 protein: CSPFAGNNEQFF; CDR3 DNA: TGCAGCCCTTTTGCGGGAAACAATGAGCAGTTCTTC
clone size: NA; D gene: TRBD1; J gene: TRBJ1-2; V gene: TRBV18; CDR3 protein: CASSPQQGFGDYGYTF; CDR3 DNA: TGTGCCAGCTCACCACAACAGGGGTTTGGAGACTATGGCTACACCTTC
clone size: NA; D gene: NA; J gene: TRBJ2-1; V gene: TRBV7-3; CDR3 protein: CASSSRGMSYNEQFF; CDR3 DNA: TGTGCCAGCTCCAGTAGGGGGATGTCCTACAATGAGCAGTTCTTC
clone size: few; D gene: NA; J gene: TRBJ2-5; V gene: TRBV7-9; CDR3 protein: CASSSRGLETQYF; CDR3 DNA: TGTGCCAGCAGCTCCAGGGGCCTGGAGACCCAGTACTTC
clone size: NA; D gene: NA; J gene: TRBJ2-1; V gene: TRBV7-9; CDR3 protein: CASSLVWREQFF; CDR3 DNA: TGTGCCAGCAGCTTAGTCTGGCGGGAGCAGTTCTTC
clone size: NA; D gene: NA; J gene: TRBJ1-1; V gene: TRBV12-3/TRBV12-4; CDR3 protein: CASSRLTGGGTEAFF; CDR3 DNA: TGTGCCAGCAGTCGCCTGACCGGGGGAGGAACTGAAGCTTTCTTT
clone size: few; D gene: NA; J gene: TRBJ2-7; V gene: TRBV12-3/TRBV12-4; CDR3 protein: CASSRDAYEQYF; CDR3 DNA: TGTGCCAGCAGCCGGGACGCCTACGAGCAGTACTTC
clone size: few; D gene: NA; J gene: TRBJ2-4; V gene: TRBV3-1; CDR3 protein: CASSQDHWGSSTKNIQYF; CDR3 DNA: TGTGCCAGCAGCCAAGATCACTGGGGGTCGTCAACCAAAAACATTCAGTACTTC
clone size: NA; D gene: NA; J gene: TRBJ2-7; V gene: TRBV7-6; CDR3 protein: CASSLGPRGSWESYEQYF; CDR3 DNA: TGTGCCAGCAGCTTAGGGCCGCGGGGTTCATGGGAGTCCTACGAGCAGTACTTC
clone size: few; D gene: NA; J gene: TRBJ2-1; V gene: TRBV27; CDR3 protein: CASRSLNREYNEQFF; CDR3 DNA: TGTGCCAGCAGGTCACTAAACCGGGAGTACAATGAGCAGTTCTTC
clone size: NA; D gene: NA; J gene: TRBJ1-1; V gene: TRBV27; CDR3 protein: CASSRTDTNTEAFF; CDR3 DNA: TGTGCCAGCAGCAGGACAGATACAAACACTGAAGCTTTCTTT
clone size: few; D gene: TRBD2; J gene: TRBJ2-2; V gene: TRBV12-3/TRBV12-4; CDR3 protein: CASSLGLAGILTGELFF; CDR3 DNA: TGTGCCAGCAGTTTGGGGCTAGCGGGGATCCTAACCGGGGAGCTGTTTTTT
clone size: NA; D gene: NA; J gene: TRBJ2-5; V gene: TRBV7-8; CDR3 protein: CASSLRLGEQETQYF; CDR3 DNA: TGTGCCAGCAGCTTAAGGCTCGGGGAGCAAGAGACCCAGTACTTC
clone size: NA; D gene: NA; J gene: TRBJ2-5; V gene: TRBV5-4; CDR3 protein: CASSLWGAETQYF; CDR3 DNA: TGTGCCAGCAGCTTGTGGGGGGCAGAGACCCAGTACTTC
clone size: few; D gene: TRBD1; J gene: TRBJ2-7; V gene: TRBV10-2; CDR3 protein: CASRTGALEQYF; CDR3 DNA: TGCGCCAGCCGGACAGGGGCTCTCGAGCAGTACTTC
clone size: many; D gene: NA; J gene: TRBJ2-7; V gene: TRBV20-1; CDR3 protein: CSARDPSYEQYF; CDR3 DNA: TGCAGTGCTAGAGATCCCTCCTACGAGCAGTACTTC
clone size: NA; D gene: NA; J gene: TRBJ1-1; V gene: TRBV11-2; CDR3 protein: CASSFPRKGHENTEAFF; CDR3 DNA: TGTGCCAGCAGCTTTCCCAGGAAGGGACATGAAAACACTGAAGCTTTCTTT
clone size: NA; D gene: TRBD2; J gene: TRBJ2-1; V gene: TRBV4-1; CDR3 protein: CASSQQWSAIAGAGLYNEQFF; CDR3 DNA: TGCGCCAGCAGCCAGCAGTGGTCCGCAATAGCGGGGGCCGGTTTATACAATGAGCAGTTCTTC